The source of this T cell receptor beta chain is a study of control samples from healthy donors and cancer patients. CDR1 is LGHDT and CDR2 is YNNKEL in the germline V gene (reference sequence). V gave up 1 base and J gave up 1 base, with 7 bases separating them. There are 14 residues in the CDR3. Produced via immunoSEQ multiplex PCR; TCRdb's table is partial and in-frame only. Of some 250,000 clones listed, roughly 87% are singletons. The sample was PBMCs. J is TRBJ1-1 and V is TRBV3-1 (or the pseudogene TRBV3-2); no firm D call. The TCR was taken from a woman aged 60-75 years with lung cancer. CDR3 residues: CASSQVGQNTEAFF. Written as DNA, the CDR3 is TGTGCCAGCAGCCAAGTGGGCCAGAACACTGAAGCTTTCTTT.